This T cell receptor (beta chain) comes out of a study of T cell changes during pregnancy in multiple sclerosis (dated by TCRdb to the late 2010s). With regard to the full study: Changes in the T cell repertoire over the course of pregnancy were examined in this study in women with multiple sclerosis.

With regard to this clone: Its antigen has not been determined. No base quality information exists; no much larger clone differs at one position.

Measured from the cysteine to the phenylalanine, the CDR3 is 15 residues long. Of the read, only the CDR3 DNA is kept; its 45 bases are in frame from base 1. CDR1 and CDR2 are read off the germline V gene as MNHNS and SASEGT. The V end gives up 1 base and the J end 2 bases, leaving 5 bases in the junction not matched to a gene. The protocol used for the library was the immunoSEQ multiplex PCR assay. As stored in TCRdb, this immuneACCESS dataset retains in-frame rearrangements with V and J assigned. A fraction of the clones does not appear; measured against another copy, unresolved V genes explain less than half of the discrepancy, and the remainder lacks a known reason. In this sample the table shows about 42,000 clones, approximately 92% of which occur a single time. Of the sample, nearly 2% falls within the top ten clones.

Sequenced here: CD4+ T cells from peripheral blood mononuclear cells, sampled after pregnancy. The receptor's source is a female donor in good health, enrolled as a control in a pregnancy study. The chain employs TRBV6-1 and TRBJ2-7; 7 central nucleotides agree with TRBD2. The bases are TGTGCCAGCAGTGAAGTGAGCGGGGAGCCCTACGAGCAGTACTTC. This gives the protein CASSEVSGEPYEQYF.